The T cell receptor (beta chain) described here comes from a study of T cells in Graves' hyperthyroidism and ophthalmopathy. CDR3 length: 14 residues. V was pared by 0 bases and J by 2 bases, with 8 bases between. CDR1 is SGHRS and CDR2 is YFSETQ in the germline V gene. In this sample, this clonotype turned up a few times. What it binds is not known. Study-wide points: Ophthalmopathy got predicted by the model a median approximately 6.4 months before its onset.

Disease duration was under 3 months in the ophthalmopathy patients, who also had a Clinical Activity Score of at least 3 and a NOSPECS grade of at least 4. Amplification of TCR beta CDR3 regions was performed using RNA transcripts as template. The primer set for the first-round RT-PCR of the TCR CDR3 was HTBI. A single record per CDR3 protein comes from TCRdb applying MiXCR to the multiplex PCR reads. Here the sample spans 400,000 or so distinct CDR3 sequences, approximately 16% being singletons. The sample consisted of blood. J is TRBJ2-5 and V is TRBV5-1; D possibly corresponds to TRBD1 (5 bases). The sequence was collected from a woman aged 55-69 years with Graves' ophthalmopathy. In nucleotides, the CDR3 is TGCGCCAGCAGCTTGGGACAGTTTCAAGAGACCCAGTACTTC. Encoded protein: CASSLGQFQETQYF.